Given below is one TCR beta chain in context. The data belong to a study of OX40 agonist ivuxolimab in advanced cancers. The wider study: Partial responses were seen in three patients, one with hepatocellular carcinoma and two with cutaneous melanoma.

Germline-derived CDR1 and CDR2 are MNHEY and SVGAGI. V was cut by 7 bases and J by 4 bases, with 16 bases left in between. The CDR3 totals 14 residues. Profiling relied on immunoSEQ multiplex PCR, and the TCRdb table lists in-frame clones only, not all of them. The sample contains tens of thousands of clones, around 84% of which appear only once. This receptor was obtained from an adult with an advanced solid tumor such as melanoma, head and neck, liver or kidney cancer. Material: CD4+ or CD8+ T cells sorted from blood, obtained in a trial of the OX40 agonist ivuxolimab. The chain joins TRBV6-5 to TRBJ1-1, with TRBD1 as a possible D gene (5 bases). The CDR3 sequence: CASTQRGIGTEAFF. The CDR3 DNA reads as TGTGCCAGCACCCAAAGGGGAATCGGCACTGAAGCTTTCTTT.